A single T cell receptor (beta chain) is shown here with its context. Antigen specificity is unknown. Trimming removed 4 bases at V and 4 bases at J, with 9 bases between. The germline V gene has CDR1 SGHRS and CDR2 YFSETQ. The CDR3 is 13 amino acids. The source of the sample is a study of T cell responses to AZD1222 COVID-19 vaccine. The overall study: Analyses pooled second doses at about 4 or about 12 weeks.

General study findings and limits: Regions 160-218 and 743-854 dominated among vaccine-associated CD4 TCRs spanning spike. The sample set comprised mostly white British donors with more females, and clonal diversity was possibly underestimated.

Sequencing used immunoSEQ multiplex PCR; TCRdb keeps in-frame clones, though not all of them. In the table there are some 150,000 clones, about 93% of which are singletons. This material consisted of peripheral blood, taken on day 0 of AZD1222 vaccination. The TCR comes from an adult in good health. The rearrangement uses TRBV5-1 and TRBJ2-1; D is uncertain. The CDR3 region is CASSATRYNEQFF. The CDR3 coding sequence is TGCGCCAGCAGCGCGACAAGATACAATGAGCAGTTCTTC.